The sequence of this TCR beta chain was determined in a study of blood T cells in healthy people across ages. Study-level information: About one barcoded TCR beta cDNA was captured per two T cells.

V lost 3 bases and J lost 0, with 9 bases in between. CDR3 length: 14 amino acids. Looked up from germline, CDR1 is SGHTA and CDR2 is FQGNSA. Samples each yielded at least 5 micrograms of total RNA. A J-beta primer mix and a sample-barcoded 5' primer were used in a second PCR of roughly 6 to 11 cycles. The yield of each sample was at least 3 million CDR3-containing paired-end reads. One entry per CDR3 protein results from TCRdb running MiXCR on the 5' RACE reads. The sample lists 800,000 to 1,000,000 distinct CDR3 sequences, roughly 50% occurring once. This rearrangement joins TRBV7-2 to TRBJ2-7; D perhaps matches TRBD2 (5 bases). This clonotype was obtained from a man aged 25-40 years in good health. The material sequenced was blood. The CDR3 DNA reads as TGTGCCAGCAGCTTTTTGGGGAGCTCCTACGAGCAGTACTTC. This codes for CASSFLGSSYEQYF.